Listed here are 32 T cell receptor beta chains from one sample, sequenced in a study of blood T cell repertoires in COVID-19. The protocol was immunoSEQ multiplex PCR, while the TCRdb copy is restricted to in-frame clones and leaves out a portion. This sample yields about 120,000 clones, of which approximately 88% are seen a single time; approximately 0.75% belongs to the top ten. Sequencing input: peripheral blood. The receptors derive from a woman aged 70-85 years with acute or convalescent COVID-19.

The table lists this clone with a count of one. V is TRBV7-9 and J is TRBJ2-2; 10 bases are shared with TRBD1. The V and J ends lost 5 bases and 4 bases, in that order; junction bases with no gene match: 4. The germline V gene has CDR1 SEHNR and CDR2 FQNEAQ (reference sequence). The CDR3 is made up of 15 amino acids. The CDR3 DNA reads TGTGCCAGCAGCCCATGGACAGGGGGCACCGGGGAGCTGTTTTTT. Translated: CASSPWTGGTGELFF.

This rearrangement joins TRBV7-8 to TRBJ2-1, with 7 bases identical to TRBD1. V shed 4 bases and J 5 bases; nucleotides not matched to a gene: 8. In germline, CDR1 is SGHVS, CDR2 FQNEAQ. The CDR3 length is 15 residues. The CDR3 DNA reads as TGTGCCAGCAGCTCACAGGGGTTATTAAACAATGAGCAGTTCTTC. Its translation is CASSSQGLLNNEQFF.

The V gene is TRBV19, the J gene TRBJ1-2; D is possibly TRBD1 (5 bases). Trimming removed 3 bases from V and 8 bases from J, with 22 bases in between. Germline lookup yields CDR1 LNHDA and CDR2 SQIVND (reference sequence). The CDR3 loop spans 16 amino acids. CDR3 amino acids: CASSIKGPAGHRGYTF. The CDR3 coding sequence is TGTGCCAGTAGTATTAAGGGGCCGGCTGGGCATCGAGGCTACACCTTC.

This rearrangement joins TRBV28 to TRBJ2-5; D is unresolved. This CDR3 comprises 12 residues. Germline lookup yields CDR1 MDHEN and CDR2 SYDVKM. Deletions cut 6 bases from V and 4 bases from J, with 9 bases between. The chain's CDR3 is CASSGSRETQYF. The CDR3 DNA reads as TGTGCCAGCAGCGGGTCCCGAGAGACCCAGTACTTC.

The chain joins TRBV5-4 to TRBJ2-7, with D tentatively TRBD2 (5 bases). The CDR3 loop spans 12 amino acids. V gave up 0 bases and J gave up 7 bases, with 8 bases separating them. CDR1 and CDR2 from the germline V gene are SGHNT and YYREEE (reference sequence). In DNA form, the CDR3 reads TGTGCCAGCAGCTTGGACTGGAGGGAGCAGTACTTC. This translates into CASSLDWREQYF.

This clone was seen a few times. The gene calls are TRBV3-1 (or the pseudogene TRBV3-2) and TRBJ1-1, with 9 bases identical to TRBD1. Trimming took 1 base from V and 6 from J; bases not matched to a gene: 3. Germline-derived CDR1 and CDR2 are LGHDT and YNNKEL (reference sequence). The CDR3 totals 14 residues. In nucleotides, the CDR3 is TGTGCCAGCAGCCAAGGGGACAGGGAATCTGAAGCTTTCTTT. Amino acids: CASSQGDRESEAFF.

This clone was detected only once. The chain joins TRBV24-1 to TRBJ1-1, with 7 positions matching TRBD1. This CDR3 has 13 amino acids. V dropped 4 bases and J dropped 9; count of bases not matched to a gene: 7. Germline V gene sequence: CDR1 KGHDR, CDR2 SFDVKD. The CDR3 protein is CATSDPRTGQAFF. The DNA for the CDR3 is TGTGCCACCAGTGACCCCCGGACAGGCCAAGCTTTCTTT.

This clone was picked up one time. The gene calls are TRBV18 and TRBJ2-7; maybe TRBD1 (6 bases). V was shortened by 3 bases and J by 5 bases, with 17 bases between the two germline ends. CDR3 length: 15 amino acids. CDR1 is KGHSH, CDR2 LQKENI, per germline. CDR3: CASSPPQGPGNEQYF. The CDR3 DNA is TGTGCCAGCTCACCGCCCCAGGGGCCTGGGAACGAGCAGTACTTC.

The rearrangement links TRBV15 to TRBJ2-7, with D unresolved. V was trimmed by 1 base and J by 13 bases, leaving 14 bases between them. CDR3 length: 12 residues. The V gene's germline CDR1 is LNHNV and CDR2 YYDKDF (reference sequence). CDR3 amino acids: CATSRGYSLLYF. DNA for the CDR3: TGTGCCACCAGCAGAGGGTATAGTCTACTCTACTTC.

The chain couples TRBV10-1 to TRBJ2-1, with D possibly matching TRBD2 (6 bases). The V end was cut by 3 bases, the J end by 8 bases, with 14 bases between. The germline gives CDR1 WNHNN, CDR2 SYGVQD (reference sequence). CDR3 size: 14 residues. The CDR3 nucleotides read TGCGCCAGCAGTGACCGACTAGAGGTCCATGAGCAGTTCTTC. The encoded protein is CASSDRLEVHEQFF.

This chain links TRBV14 with TRBJ2-3; D unclear. CDR3 length: 12 residues. V was cut by 1 base and J by 3 bases, with 2 bases left in between. Germline V lookup: CDR1 SGHDN, CDR2 FVKESK. The CDR3 here is CASSQVTDTQYF. CDR3 sequence (DNA): TGTGCCAGCAGCCAAGTAACAGATACGCAGTATTTT.

There are a few counts of this clone. The V and J genes are TRBV19 and TRBJ1-5; D might be TRBD1 (6 bases). The V end lost 6 bases, the J end lost 4 bases, and 19 bases lay between the germline ends. The length of the CDR3 is 16 residues. Germline V gene sequence: CDR1 LNHDA, CDR2 SQIVND (reference sequence). CDR3 sequence: CASRKASGTPNQPQHF. CDR3 nucleotide sequence: TGTGCCAGTAGGAAGGCGAGCGGGACACCTAATCAGCCCCAGCATTTT. The full variable domain, rest sourced from reference TRBV19 and TRBJ1-5, is DGGITQSPKYLFRKEGQNVTLSCEQNLNHDAMYWYRQDPGQGLRLIYYSQIVNDFQKGDIAEGYSVSREKKESFPLTVTSAQKNPTAFYLCASRKASGTPNQPQHFGDGTRLSIL.

The rearrangement links TRBV19 to TRBJ1-6; TRBD1 aligns across 7 bases. Germline-derived CDR1 and CDR2 are LNHDA and SQIVND (reference sequence). Trimming removed 3 bases from V and 6 bases from J; junction bases left unmatched: 8. The CDR3 is 16 residues long. The CDR3 sequence is CASSMRGPGSNSPLHF. The DNA of the CDR3 is TGTGCCAGTAGTATGAGGGGGCCGGGGTCTAATTCACCCCTCCACTTT.

This rearrangement joins TRBV2 to TRBJ1-5; 10 positions match TRBD1. The V and J ends lost 1 base and 6 bases, in that order; junction bases with no gene match: 3. Germline CDR1 reads SNHLY; CDR2 reads FYNNEI. The CDR3 is made up of 15 amino acids. The CDR3 here is CASSEGDRGVQPQHF. The CDR3 DNA sequence: TGTGCCAGCAGTGAAGGGGACAGGGGCGTTCAGCCCCAGCATTTT.

The chain has TRBV5-1 and TRBJ2-7; 11 bases are shared with TRBD2. This CDR3 has 16 amino acids. Losses at the gene ends were 4 bases for V and 4 bases for J; bases not matched to a gene: 10. The V gene's germline CDR1 is SGHRS and CDR2 YFSETQ. CDR3 in amino acids: CASSTTLAGGGYEQYF. In DNA, the CDR3 is TGCGCCAGCAGCACGACTCTAGCGGGAGGCGGGTACGAGCAGTACTTC.

The chain links TRBV11-2 to TRBJ1-3; 7 bases map to TRBD1. This CDR3 comprises 15 residues. The V gene end was trimmed by 3 bases and the J gene end by 2 bases; junction bases not matched to a gene: 4. Germline V gives CDR1 SGHAT, CDR2 FQNNGV. DNA of the CDR3: TGTGCCAGCAGCTTGGAGGGGGCAACTGGAAACACCATATATTTT. Protein sequence: CASSLEGATGNTIYF. Full variable domain (missing parts from reference TRBV11-2 and TRBJ1-3): EAGVAQSPRYKIIEKRQSVAFWCNPISGHATLYWYQQILGQGPKLLIQFQNNGVVDDSQLPKDRFSAERLKGVDSTLKIQPAKLEDSAVYLCASSLEGATGNTIYFGEGSWLTVV.

The chain is built from TRBV27 and TRBJ1-1; TRBD1 might be the D (6 bases). The CDR3 has 15 residues. CDR1 and CDR2 (germline): MNHEY, SMNVEV (reference sequence). V lost 6 bases, J lost 7 bases, and 21 bases lay in between. The CDR3 bases are TGTGCCAGCAGATTAAATTTTTTCGGGGGGCATGAAGCTTTCTTT. Translation: CASRLNFFGGHEAFF.

DNA of the CDR3: TGCAGCGTTGGGGCGGGACGGGGTCCCTACGAGCAGTACTTC. It specifies CSVGAGRGPYEQYF. The rearrangement links TRBV29-1 to TRBJ2-7; possibly TRBD2 for D (6 bases). Trimming removed 4 bases from V and 2 bases from J, with 15 bases in between. Germline loops: CDR1 SQVTM, CDR2 ANQGSEA. CDR3 length: 14 residues.

The rearrangement links TRBV27 to TRBJ1-3; D is possibly TRBD1 (6 bases). The germline V gene has CDR1 MNHEY and CDR2 SMNVEV (reference sequence). The length of the CDR3 is 15 residues. The V end lost 2 bases, the J end lost 4 bases, and 12 bases lay between the germline ends. DNA of the CDR3: TGTGCCAGCAGTTTAAATCCAGGGGTAGGAAACACCATATATTTT. Its translation is CASSLNPGVGNTIYF.

The chain combines TRBV3-1 (or the pseudogene TRBV3-2) with TRBJ2-2; D is uncertain. CDR3 length: 13 amino acids. The V end was cut by 4 bases, the J end by 6 bases, with 9 bases between. The germline CDR1 and CDR2 sequences are LGHDT and YNNKEL (reference sequence). CDR3 DNA sequence: TGTGCCAGCAGCCTATCAGTGCCCGGGGAGCTGTTTTTT. Amino acids: CASSLSVPGELFF.

J is TRBJ2-5 and V is TRBV4-2; 8 nucleotides agree with TRBD1. The CDR3 contains 15 residues. V was pared by 4 bases and J by 1 base, with 5 bases of the junction left unmatched. Germline-derived CDR1 and CDR2 are LGHNA and YNFKEQ. CDR3 DNA: TGTGCCAGCAGCCGGACGACAGGGGTCCAAGAGACCCAGTACTTC. Its protein is CASSRTTGVQETQYF.

This clone was counted only a few times. V gene TRBV19 combines with J gene TRBJ2-7; TRBD2 aligns across 10 bases. Germline V CDR1 and CDR2: LNHDA, SQIVND (reference sequence). The V and J ends lost 6 bases and 2 bases, in that order; junction bases with no gene match: 7. CDR3 length equals 15 residues. CDR3 DNA sequence: TGTGCCAGTAGGACTACTAGCGGGGAGGCCTACGAGCAGTACTTC. Translating gives CASRTTSGEAYEQYF.

The chain employs TRBV28 and TRBJ2-7; D not resolved. The CDR3 has 12 amino acids. The germline CDR1 and CDR2 sequences are MDHEN and SYDVKM. The V end was cut by 2 bases, the J end by 4 bases, with 6 bases between. CDR3 nucleotides: TGTGCCAGCAGTTTAAACTATTACGAGCAGTACTTC. Protein sequence: CASSLNYYEQYF.

The CDR3 region is CASSLGRFEPLHF. The CDR3 DNA sequence: TGTGCCAGCAGCTTAGGGAGGTTCGAACCCCTCCACTTT. The V gene is TRBV11-1, the J gene TRBJ1-6; unclear D gene. This CDR3 comprises 13 residues. Germline V gene sequence: CDR1 SGHAT, CDR2 FQDESV (reference sequence). Trimming removed 1 base at V and 12 bases at J, with 10 bases between.

V and J are TRBV5-4 and TRBJ1-3; TRBD1 might be the D (6 bases). The V gene lost 2 bases and the J gene lost 3 bases, with 6 bases spanning the gap. CDR3 length: 13 residues. Germline CDR1 and CDR2: SGHNT and YYREEE (reference sequence). DNA for the CDR3: TGTGCCAGCAGCTTACAGGGTGGAAACACCATATATTTT. Protein sequence: CASSLQGGNTIYF. Combining the CDR3 with reference TRBV5-4 and TRBJ1-3 gives the whole variable domain ETGVTQSPTHLIKTRGQQVTLRCSSQSGHNTVSWYQQALGQGPQFIFQYYREEENGRGNFPPRFSGLQFPNYSSELNVNALELDDSALYLCASSLQGGNTIYFGEGSWLTVV.

The chain uses TRBV27 and TRBJ2-1; 12 bases map to TRBD2. Germline V gives CDR1 MNHEY, CDR2 SMNVEV (reference sequence). CDR3 length: 20 amino acids. Losses at the gene ends were 5 bases for V and 3 bases for J; bases not matched to a gene: 17. CDR3 nucleotide sequence: TGTGCCAGCAGTCTCCGAATTGGGACTAGCGGGCTACGGAACTACAATGAGCAGTTCTTC. It codes for CASSLRIGTSGLRNYNEQFF.

This chain uses TRBV27 with TRBJ2-1; the match to TRBD2 covers 13 bases. The length of the CDR3 is 15 residues. V was pared by 5 bases and J by 7 bases, with 5 bases of the junction left unmatched. Per germline, CDR1 MNHEY and CDR2 SMNVEV (reference sequence). CDR3 DNA sequence: TGTGCCAGCAGTCCACGACTAGCGGGAGGTAATGAGCAGTTCTTC. Its protein is CASSPRLAGGNEQFF.

The chain uses TRBV18 and TRBJ1-2, with 7 positions matching TRBD1. V trimming: 0 bases; J trimming: 6 bases; junction bases outside the gene matches: 13. The V gene's germline CDR1 is KGHSH and CDR2 LQKENI. The CDR3 totals 17 residues. The CDR3 is CASSPPPKKGQLHGYTF. The DNA for the CDR3 is TGTGCCAGCTCACCACCCCCGAAAAAGGGACAGCTACATGGCTACACCTTC.

This clone appeared once. The rearrangement joins TRBV5-5 to TRBJ2-3; 15 bases agree with TRBD2. CDR1 SGHKS and CDR2 YYEKEE come from the germline V gene (reference sequence). The CDR3 runs 15 residues. Losses at the gene ends were 3 bases for V and 6 bases for J; bases not matched to a gene: 2. CDR3 loop: CASSWTSGGVDTQYF. CDR3 sequence (DNA): TGTGCCAGCAGCTGGACTAGCGGGGGGGTGGATACGCAGTATTTT.

The J gene is TRBJ2-1, the V gene TRBV7-9; possibly TRBD2 for D (6 bases). Deletions cut 1 base from V and 2 bases from J, with 12 bases between. This CDR3 has 16 amino acids. The germline V gene encodes CDR1 SEHNR and CDR2 FQNEAQ (reference sequence). This CDR3 is CASSLELAYAYNEQFF. The CDR3 coding sequence is TGTGCCAGCAGCTTAGAACTAGCCTATGCCTACAATGAGCAGTTCTTC.

This sequence joins TRBV6-5 and TRBJ1-1; the match to TRBD1 covers 7 bases. The CDR3 consists of 14 residues. Germline CDR1 MNHEY, CDR2 SVGAGI. With V trimmed by 1 base and J by 8 bases, 7 bases remained unmatched. CDR3: CASSYLSLGQEAFF. In DNA form, the CDR3 reads TGTGCCAGCAGTTACTTAAGCCTGGGACAGGAAGCTTTCTTT.

The chain recombines TRBV19 with TRBJ2-1; 11 bases are shared with TRBD2. The CDR3 consists of 15 residues. Germline values: CDR1 LNHDA, CDR2 SQIVND (reference sequence). V was clipped by 8 bases and J by 10 bases; unmatched bases: 13. This chain's CDR3 is CASRTFSGRAQEQFF. The DNA for the CDR3 is TGTGCCAGTCGCACCTTTAGCGGGAGGGCCCAGGAGCAGTTCTTC.